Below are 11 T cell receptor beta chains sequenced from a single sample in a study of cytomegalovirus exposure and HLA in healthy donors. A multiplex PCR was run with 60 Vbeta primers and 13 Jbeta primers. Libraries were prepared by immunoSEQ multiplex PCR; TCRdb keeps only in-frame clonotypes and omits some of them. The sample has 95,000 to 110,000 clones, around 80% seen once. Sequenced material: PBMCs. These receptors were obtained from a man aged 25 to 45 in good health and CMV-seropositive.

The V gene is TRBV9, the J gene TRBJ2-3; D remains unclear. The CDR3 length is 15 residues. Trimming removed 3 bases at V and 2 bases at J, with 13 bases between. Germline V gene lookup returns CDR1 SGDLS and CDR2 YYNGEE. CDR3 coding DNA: TGTGCCAGCAGCGGCGAGGTCGGCCCCACAGATACGCAGTATTTT. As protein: CASSGEVGPTDTQYF.

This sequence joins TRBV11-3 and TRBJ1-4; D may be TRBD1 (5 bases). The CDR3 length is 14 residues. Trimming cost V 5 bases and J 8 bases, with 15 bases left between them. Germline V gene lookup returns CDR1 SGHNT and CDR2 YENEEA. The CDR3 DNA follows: TGTGCCAGCAGCAACAATAGGGGCAAAGAAAAACTGTTTTTT. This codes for CASSNNRGKEKLFF. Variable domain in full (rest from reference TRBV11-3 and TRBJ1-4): EAGVVQSPRYKIIEKKQPVAFWCNPISGHNTLYWYLQNLGQGPELLIRYENEEAVDDSQLPKDRFSAERLKGVDSTLKIQPAELGDSAVYLCASSNNRGKEKLFFGSGTQLSVL.

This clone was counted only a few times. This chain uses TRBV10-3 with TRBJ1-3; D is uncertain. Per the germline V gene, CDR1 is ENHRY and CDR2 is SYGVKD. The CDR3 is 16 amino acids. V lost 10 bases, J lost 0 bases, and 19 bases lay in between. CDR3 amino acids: CATLLGEHYSGNTIYF. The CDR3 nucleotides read TGTGCCACTCTACTGGGTGAACACTACTCTGGAAACACCATATATTTT.

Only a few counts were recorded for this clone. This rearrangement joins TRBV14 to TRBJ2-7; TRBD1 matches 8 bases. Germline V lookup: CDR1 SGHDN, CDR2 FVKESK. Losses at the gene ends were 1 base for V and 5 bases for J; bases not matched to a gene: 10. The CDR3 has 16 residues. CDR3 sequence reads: CASSQARGRGRNEQYF. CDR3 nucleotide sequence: TGTGCCAGCAGCCAAGCCCGCGGCAGGGGGCGAAACGAGCAGTACTTC.

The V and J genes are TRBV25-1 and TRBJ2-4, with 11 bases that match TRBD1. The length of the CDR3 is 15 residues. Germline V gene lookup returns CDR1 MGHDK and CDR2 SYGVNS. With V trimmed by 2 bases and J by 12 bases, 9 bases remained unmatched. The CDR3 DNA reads TGTGCCAGCAGTGAACCCGGGACAGGGGGGACCAGTCAGTACTTC. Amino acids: CASSEPGTGGTSQYF.

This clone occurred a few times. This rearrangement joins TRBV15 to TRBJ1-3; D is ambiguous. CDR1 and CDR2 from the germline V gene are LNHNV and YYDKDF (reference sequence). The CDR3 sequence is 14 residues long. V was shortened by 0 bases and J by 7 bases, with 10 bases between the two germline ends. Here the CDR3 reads CATSRDRGRNTIYF. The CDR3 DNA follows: TGTGCCACCAGCAGAGATCGGGGTAGGAACACCATATATTTT.

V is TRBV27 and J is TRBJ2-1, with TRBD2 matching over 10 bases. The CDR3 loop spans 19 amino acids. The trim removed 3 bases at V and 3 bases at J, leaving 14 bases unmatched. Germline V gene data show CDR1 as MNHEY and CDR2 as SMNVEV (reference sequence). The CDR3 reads CASSFLAGGRVEDYNEQFF. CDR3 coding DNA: TGTGCCAGCAGTTTTTTAGCGGGGGGTCGAGTAGAGGACTACAATGAGCAGTTCTTC.

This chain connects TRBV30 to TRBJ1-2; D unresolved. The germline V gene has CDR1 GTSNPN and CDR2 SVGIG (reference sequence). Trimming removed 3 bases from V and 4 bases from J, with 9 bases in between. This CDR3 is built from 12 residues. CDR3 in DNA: TGTGCCTGGAGCAAGGGAGGCTATGGCTACACCTTC. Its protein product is CAWSKGGYGYTF.

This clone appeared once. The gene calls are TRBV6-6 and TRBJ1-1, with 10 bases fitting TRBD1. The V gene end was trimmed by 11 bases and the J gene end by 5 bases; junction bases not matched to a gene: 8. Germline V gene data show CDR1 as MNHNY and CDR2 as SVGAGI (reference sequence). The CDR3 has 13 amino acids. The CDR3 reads CACGSGQGTEAFF. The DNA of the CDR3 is TGTGCCTGCGGATCGGGACAGGGGACTGAAGCTTTCTTT.

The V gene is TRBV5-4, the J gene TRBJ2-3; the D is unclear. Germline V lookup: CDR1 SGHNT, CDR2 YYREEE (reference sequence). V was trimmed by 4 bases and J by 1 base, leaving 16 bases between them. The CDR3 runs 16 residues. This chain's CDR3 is CASSPETPSGTDTQYF. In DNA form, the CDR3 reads TGTGCCAGCAGCCCAGAGACACCATCGGGCACAGATACGCAGTATTTT.

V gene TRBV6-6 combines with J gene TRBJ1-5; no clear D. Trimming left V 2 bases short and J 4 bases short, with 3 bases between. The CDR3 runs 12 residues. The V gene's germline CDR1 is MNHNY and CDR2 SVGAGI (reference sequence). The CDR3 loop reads CASSYANQPQHF. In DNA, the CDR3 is TGTGCCAGCAGTTACGCGAATCAGCCCCAGCATTTT.